The rows below give T cell receptor beta chains drawn from one sample of a study of blood T cell repertoires in COVID-19. The assay was immunoSEQ multiplex PCR, and TCRdb's table has in-frame clones only and misses some. The table lists under 350,000 clones, approximately 90% of them singletons, with approximately 4.3% in the top ten. Sequences were obtained from peripheral blood. The receptors were gathered from a middle-aged man with acute or convalescent COVID-19. Each CDR3 is given with its conserved first and last residue. The order of the fields is D gene, clone size, J gene, V gene, CDR3 DNA, CDR3 protein. A D gene is named only where the DNA matches it firmly. Size is omitted from some rows. Given values are once, few, many or a class for expanded clones.

d_gene: -; abundance: -; j_gene: TRBJ1-6; v_gene: TRBV5-4; CDR3nt: TGTGCCAGCAGCTTGAACAGGGCCTATAATTCACCCCTCCACTTT; CDR3aa: CASSLNRAYNSPLHF
d_gene: TRBD1; abundance: -; j_gene: TRBJ1-1; v_gene: TRBV10-3; CDR3nt: TGTGCCATCAGCGCCGGGACAGGCCGCTCGGGCAACACTGAAGCTTTCTTT; CDR3aa: CAISAGTGRSGNTEAFF
d_gene: -; abundance: once; j_gene: TRBJ2-5; v_gene: TRBV7-6; CDR3nt: TGTGCCAGCAGCACCAGGGAGACCCAGTACTTC; CDR3aa: CASSTRETQYF
d_gene: TRBD1; abundance: once; j_gene: TRBJ2-2; v_gene: TRBV7-8; CDR3nt: TGTGCCAGCAGCTTTTGGGACAGCTACACCGGGGAGCTGTTTTTT; CDR3aa: CASSFWDSYTGELFF
d_gene: TRBD1; abundance: once; j_gene: TRBJ1-4; v_gene: TRBV7-3; CDR3nt: TGTGCCAGCAGGGGACAGCTGAATGAAAAACTGTTTTTT; CDR3aa: CASRGQLNEKLFF
d_gene: -; abundance: -; j_gene: TRBJ2-3; v_gene: TRBV7-7; CDR3nt: TGTGCCAGCAGCCCCGGGTACACAGATACGCAGTATTTT; CDR3aa: CASSPGYTDTQYF
d_gene: -; abundance: -; j_gene: TRBJ1-5; v_gene: TRBV5-6; CDR3nt: TGTGCCAGCAGCCCAGGATATAGCAATCAGCCCCAGCATTTT; CDR3aa: CASSPGYSNQPQHF
d_gene: TRBD1; abundance: -; j_gene: TRBJ2-1; v_gene: TRBV2; CDR3nt: TGTGCCAGCAGTCCGAGGACAGGGCTTGCCTACAATGAGCAGTTCTTC; CDR3aa: CASSPRTGLAYNEQFF
d_gene: -; abundance: -; j_gene: TRBJ2-7; v_gene: TRBV18; CDR3nt: TGTGCCAGCTCACCGGCAGGGTCCTACGAGCAGTACTTC; CDR3aa: CASSPAGSYEQYF
d_gene: -; abundance: -; j_gene: TRBJ2-2; v_gene: TRBV5-4; CDR3nt: TGTGCCAGCCATGTTCAGGGAATTCTCGGGGAGCTGTTTTTT; CDR3aa: CASHVQGILGELFF
d_gene: -; abundance: -; j_gene: TRBJ2-2; v_gene: TRBV28; CDR3nt: TGTGCCAGCAGTTTATTATCGACAGCGAACACCGGGGAGCTGTTTTTT; CDR3aa: CASSLLSTANTGELFF
d_gene: -; abundance: -; j_gene: TRBJ2-1; v_gene: TRBV5-1; CDR3nt: TGCGCCAGCAGCTATACCGAGACAGGCCGGCTGCGGTATGAGCAGTTCTTC; CDR3aa: CASSYTETGRLRYEQFF
d_gene: TRBD1; abundance: -; j_gene: TRBJ2-7; v_gene: TRBV5-4; CDR3nt: TGTGCCAGCAGCTTGGCAGGGGGCTTGAGCTCCTACGAGCAGTACTTC; CDR3aa: CASSLAGGLSSYEQYF
d_gene: TRBD1; abundance: -; j_gene: TRBJ1-3; v_gene: TRBV6-6; CDR3nt: TGTGCCAGCAGTGACACAGGACAGGGTAGAAACACCATATATTTT; CDR3aa: CASSDTGQGRNTIYF
d_gene: TRBD2; abundance: -; j_gene: TRBJ2-2; v_gene: TRBV5-1; CDR3nt: TGCGCCAGCAGCACGGGACTAGCGGGGGGAATTACCGGGGAGCTGTTTTTT; CDR3aa: CASSTGLAGGITGELFF
d_gene: -; abundance: -; j_gene: TRBJ1-2; v_gene: TRBV9; CDR3nt: TGTGCCAGCAGCGTAGATGCCAGGGAAGGATATGGCTACACCTTC; CDR3aa: CASSVDAREGYGYTF
d_gene: -; abundance: -; j_gene: TRBJ1-1; v_gene: TRBV19; CDR3nt: TGTGCCAGTAGTATCCGGGAATACACTGAAGCTTTCTTT; CDR3aa: CASSIREYTEAFF
d_gene: -; abundance: -; j_gene: TRBJ2-3; v_gene: TRBV5-1; CDR3nt: TGCGCCAGCCGCGAGCCTAGCACAGATACGCAGTATTTT; CDR3aa: CASREPSTDTQYF
d_gene: TRBD1; abundance: -; j_gene: TRBJ2-7; v_gene: TRBV6-5; CDR3nt: TGTGCCAGCAGTTCTCCCGGGACAGGGGTCTACGAGCAGTACTTC; CDR3aa: CASSSPGTGVYEQYF
d_gene: TRBD1; abundance: -; j_gene: TRBJ2-3; v_gene: TRBV6-5; CDR3nt: TGTGCCAGCAGTCAGGGGGCCTCCACAGATACGCAGTATTTT; CDR3aa: CASSQGASTDTQYF
d_gene: -; abundance: -; j_gene: TRBJ2-1; v_gene: TRBV6-5; CDR3nt: TGTGCCAGCAGTCTCGACTCCGCCAATGAGCAGTTCTTC; CDR3aa: CASSLDSANEQFF
d_gene: -; abundance: few; j_gene: TRBJ1-3; v_gene: TRBV2; CDR3nt: TGTGCCAGCAGTGAATCGCGGGGAAACACCATATATTTT; CDR3aa: CASSESRGNTIYF
d_gene: TRBD1; abundance: -; j_gene: TRBJ2-1; v_gene: TRBV18; CDR3nt: TGTGCCAGCTCACCACCGGGACAGGGATCTTACAATGAGCAGTTCTTC; CDR3aa: CASSPPGQGSYNEQFF
d_gene: TRBD2; abundance: once; j_gene: TRBJ2-1; v_gene: TRBV10-1; CDR3nt: TGCGCCAGCAGTGAGAACCGAGGCGGGGGTTCCTACAATGAGCAGTTCTTC; CDR3aa: CASSENRGGGSYNEQFF
d_gene: -; abundance: -; j_gene: TRBJ2-1; v_gene: TRBV5-1; CDR3nt: TGCGCCAGCAGCGAACAGGGTGGGGGCTCCTACAATGAGCAGTTCTTC; CDR3aa: CASSEQGGGSYNEQFF
d_gene: -; abundance: -; j_gene: TRBJ2-7; v_gene: TRBV23-1; CDR3nt: TGCGCCAGCAGTCGCCAGACAGCGATGAACTCCTACGAGCAGTACTTC; CDR3aa: CASSRQTAMNSYEQYF
d_gene: -; abundance: -; j_gene: TRBJ1-1; v_gene: TRBV24-1; CDR3nt: TGTGCCACCAGTGAATACAGGGCTGAAGCTTTCTTT; CDR3aa: CATSEYRAEAFF
d_gene: TRBD2; abundance: -; j_gene: TRBJ2-1; v_gene: TRBV25-1; CDR3nt: TGTGCCAGCAGTGAGGGAACTAGCGGGGTTTTTCTAAGTGAGCAGTTCTTC; CDR3aa: CASSEGTSGVFLSEQFF
d_gene: TRBD1; abundance: -; j_gene: TRBJ1-2; v_gene: TRBV7-9; CDR3nt: TGTGCCAGCAGCTCCCCGGACAGGGGCAATGGCTACACCTTC; CDR3aa: CASSSPDRGNGYTF
d_gene: TRBD1; abundance: -; j_gene: TRBJ1-4; v_gene: TRBV7-2; CDR3nt: TGTGCCAGCAGCTTAGCAGGGGGCTGGGAAAAACTGTTTTTT; CDR3aa: CASSLAGGWEKLFF
d_gene: -; abundance: -; j_gene: TRBJ1-2; v_gene: TRBV3-1/TRBV3-2; CDR3nt: TGTGCCAGCAGCCCCGAGTGGGCGAGAGCTAACTATGGCTACACCTTC; CDR3aa: CASSPEWARANYGYTF
d_gene: TRBD1; abundance: -; j_gene: TRBJ1-1; v_gene: TRBV30; CDR3nt: TGTGCCTGGAAGGACAGGGGGTCGACTGAAGCTTTCTTT; CDR3aa: CAWKDRGSTEAFF
d_gene: -; abundance: -; j_gene: TRBJ1-1; v_gene: TRBV10-3; CDR3nt: TGTGCCATTTCCTTTGGGGGCGAGGACACTGAAGCTTTCTTT; CDR3aa: CAISFGGEDTEAFF
d_gene: -; abundance: -; j_gene: TRBJ1-3; v_gene: TRBV21-1; CDR3nt: TGTGCCAGCAGCAAAGGGACAGGGGGCAATGGAAACACCATATATTTT; CDR3aa: CASSKGTGGNGNTIYF
d_gene: -; abundance: -; j_gene: TRBJ1-3; v_gene: TRBV5-1; CDR3nt: TGCGCCAGCAGTATTGGTACGGAGGGCGGAAACACCATATATTTT; CDR3aa: CASSIGTEGGNTIYF